What follows describes a single TCR beta chain. Its antigen is not identified. Across a few donor pairs, the naive, memory, effector memory and TEMRA subsets were sequenced without stimulation. This table comes from immunoSEQ multiplex PCR, and its TCRdb copy is limited to in-frame clones, with some not included. The sample shows about 40,000 clones, 70% to 90% of them seen only once. The data were obtained in a study of siplizumab effects on memory and regulatory T cells. The CDR3 runs 14 residues. Between the trimmed V and J ends, which lost 3 bases and 0 bases, there was a span of 10 bases. The germline CDR1 and CDR2 sequences are SGHRS and YFSETQ. Study observations and caveats: Assignment of a naive or memory phenotype failed for roughly 75-95% of the proliferating CD4+ or CD8+ clones. Naive T cells appeared more varied than memory cells and looked like key alloresponse contributors.

The chain has TRBV5-1 and TRBJ2-7; either TRBD1 or TRBD2 may fit D (5 bases each). Sequencing was performed on naive CD4+ T cells sorted from blood. The TCR sequence derives from a human donor in good health. The CDR3 DNA is TGCGCCAGCAGCTGGAGGACAAACTCCTACGAGCAGTACTTC. Its translation is CASSWRTNSYEQYF. Drawing the rest from reference TRBV5-1 and TRBJ2-7, the complete variable domain is KAGVTQTPRYLIKTRGQQVTLSCSPISGHRSVSWYQQTPGQGLQFLFEYFSETQRNKGNFPGRFSGRQFSNSRSEMNVSTLELGDSALYLCASSWRTNSYEQYFGPGTRLTVT.